Presented here are 25 T cell receptor beta chains from one specimen sequenced in a study of cytomegalovirus exposure and HLA in healthy donors. Clones were sequenced by immunoSEQ multiplex PCR, and TCRdb holds only the in-frame ones, with some missing. The table shows some 230,000 clones, with just over 90% occurring only once. Material for sequencing was PBMCs. These receptors all come from a woman aged 18 to 35 in good health and CMV-seronegative.

The chain is built from TRBV27 and TRBJ1-1, with a weak D call TRBD1 (5 bases). V was cut by 3 bases and J by 4 bases, with 15 bases left in between. Germline V gene data show CDR1 as MNHEY and CDR2 as SMNVEV (reference sequence). This CDR3 comprises 15 residues. The CDR3 DNA reads as TGTGCCAGCAGTTTTGGCCCGGGGGTTGGCACTGAAGCTTTCTTT. Translation gives CASSFGPGVGTEAFF.

The V call is TRBV28, the J call TRBJ1-2; D is unclear. CDR1 and CDR2 from the germline V gene are MDHEN and SYDVKM. Trimming pared 3 bases from V and 3 bases from J, leaving 11 bases between. This CDR3 contains 14 residues. The CDR3 DNA reads as TGTGCCAGCAGTTTTACGTGGAGTCACTATGGCTACACCTTC. Protein product: CASSFTWSHYGYTF.

The V gene is TRBV7-9, the J gene TRBJ2-7; 9 bases match TRBD1. Germline V gene sequence: CDR1 SEHNR, CDR2 FQNEAQ (reference sequence). J was trimmed by 2 bases and V by 5 bases; bases with no gene match: 10. This CDR3 region has 16 residues. The CDR3 nucleotides are TGTGCCAGCAGCCGATCGACAGGGGGGTTTCCCTACGAGCAGTACTTC. Protein product: CASSRSTGGFPYEQYF.

The chain employs TRBV6-6 and TRBJ1-1; no definite D call. Germline loops: CDR1 MNHNY, CDR2 SVGAGI (reference sequence). This CDR3 is built from 14 residues. V gave up 6 bases and J gave up 1 base, with 12 bases separating them. CDR3 residues: CASSPYGTNTEAFF. The CDR3 DNA reads as TGTGCCAGCAGCCCCTACGGTACGAACACTGAAGCTTTCTTT.

The chain employs TRBV5-4 and TRBJ2-7; 9 positions agree with TRBD1. Per germline, CDR1 SGHNT and CDR2 YYREEE (reference sequence). The CDR3 contains 15 residues. The V and J ends lost 4 bases and 2 bases, in that order; junction bases with no gene match: 7. CDR3 amino acids: CASSARDRAAYEQYF. The DNA of the CDR3 is TGTGCCAGCAGCGCCCGGGACAGGGCTGCCTACGAGCAGTACTTC.

The chain has TRBV5-1 and TRBJ2-7; 8 bases map to TRBD2. The CDR3 is 15 amino acids. Germline V lookup: CDR1 SGHRS, CDR2 YFSETQ. Trimming removed 4 bases from V and 5 bases from J; junction bases left unmatched: 11. CDR3 DNA sequence: TGCGCCAGCAGCCGAACGGGACTAGAAATCAACGAGCAGTACTTC. Protein: CASSRTGLEINEQYF.

This clone was picked up a small number of times. No conserved phenylalanine or tryptophan ends this CDR3, so it is likely a read error. The DNA is left out, because the CDR3 cannot be placed on it with certainty; the CDR3 is given as TCRdb lists it. Other DNA sequences in the sample encode the same CDR3. The V and J genes are TRBV20-1 and TRBJ1-1; the table gives TRBD1 as D, unverified against the DNA. CDR1 is DFQATT and CDR2 is SNEGSKA in the germline V gene (reference sequence). The CDR3 sequence runs 9 residues, both termini included. This chain's CDR3 is CSASFQGHI.

The rearrangement joins TRBV7-3 to TRBJ2-7; TRBD2 is a possible D gene (5 bases). This CDR3 has 12 residues. V shed 1 base and J shed 7 bases, with 8 bases lying between them. Germline CDR1 reads SGHTA; CDR2 reads FQGTGA. The chain's CDR3 is CASSLSGSEQYF. The CDR3 region has the DNA TGTGCCAGCAGCTTAAGTGGGAGTGAGCAGTACTTC.

This rearrangement joins TRBV5-1 to TRBJ1-4; D is perhaps TRBD1 (5 bases). Germline CDR1 SGHRS, CDR2 YFSETQ. V shed 0 bases and J shed 7 bases, with 13 bases lying between them. This CDR3 comprises 15 residues. CDR3 sequence: CASSLASGLVEKLFF. CDR3 DNA: TGCGCCAGCAGCTTGGCATCAGGGCTCGTTGAAAAACTGTTTTTT.

This rearrangement joins TRBV30 to TRBJ2-7; D unresolved. The CDR3 has 11 amino acids. CDR1 is GTSNPN and CDR2 is SVGIG in the germline V gene (reference sequence). Trimming removed 2 bases from V and 3 bases from J, with 5 bases in between. The chain's CDR3 is CAWSSDYEQYF. In DNA, the CDR3 is TGTGCCTGGAGTTCAGACTACGAGCAGTACTTC.

The chain employs TRBV18 and TRBJ1-1, with D unclear. The CDR3 totals 13 residues. Germline V lookup: CDR1 KGHSH, CDR2 LQKENI. V dropped 6 bases and J dropped 0 bases, with 8 bases sitting between them. The CDR3, as DNA: TGTGCCAGCTCCCGGGAGGTGAACACTGAAGCTTTCTTT. This gives the protein CASSREVNTEAFF.

CDR3 DNA: TGTGCCAGCAGTTTAACCCCCAGAACACAGAATAGCAATCAGCCCCAGCATTTT. Translation: CASSLTPRTQNSNQPQHF. The gene calls are TRBV27 and TRBJ1-5, with D unclear. The V end lost 2 bases, the J end lost 0 bases, and 17 bases lay between the germline ends. Germline V lookup: CDR1 MNHEY, CDR2 SMNVEV (reference sequence). The CDR3 totals 18 residues.

J is TRBJ2-7 and V is TRBV6-1; D is undetermined. This CDR3 is 14 amino acids long. Trimming removed 8 bases from V and 7 bases from J, with 21 bases in between. The germline V gene has CDR1 MNHNS and CDR2 SASEGT. CDR3 region: CASEQVPSYVEQYF. The CDR3 DNA follows: TGTGCCAGCGAGCAGGTGCCATCGTACGTTGAGCAGTACTTC.

The chain carries TRBV19 and TRBJ2-5; 11 bases are shared with TRBD2. Germline trimming cut 7 bases from V and 7 bases from J; bases unmatched to any gene: 2. The CDR3 contains 12 residues. The germline CDR1 and CDR2 sequences are LNHDA and SQIVND (reference sequence). The CDR3, as DNA: TGTGCCAGTAAAGGGACTAGCGGGACCCAGTACTTC. Its translation: CASKGTSGTQYF.

The chain links TRBV30 to TRBJ1-4, with 10 positions matching TRBD1. Germline CDR1 and CDR2: GTSNPN and SVGIG (reference sequence). Trimming removed 2 bases from V and 10 bases from J; junction bases left unmatched: 7. The CDR3 is 14 residues long. The CDR3 loop reads CAWSMTGGAGKLFF. CDR3 bases: TGTGCCTGGAGTATGACAGGGGGCGCAGGAAAACTGTTTTTT.

DNA for the CDR3: TGTGCCAGCAGCTTCATCACAGATACGCAGTATTTT. Translating it yields CASSFITDTQYF. The V and J genes are TRBV11-2 and TRBJ2-3; no clear D. Trimming left V 3 bases short and J 2 bases short, with 3 bases between. This CDR3 contains 12 residues. Germline V gene lookup returns CDR1 SGHAT and CDR2 FQNNGV.

V gene TRBV27 combines with J gene TRBJ2-1; 9 bases align to TRBD2. The V gene end was trimmed by 4 bases and the J gene end by 5 bases; junction bases not matched to a gene: 9. The germline V gene has CDR1 MNHEY and CDR2 SMNVEV (reference sequence). There are 16 residues in the CDR3. CDR3 region: CASSSTSSGTDNEQFF. The CDR3 DNA reads TGTGCCAGCAGTTCAACATCTAGCGGGACAGACAATGAGCAGTTCTTC.

CDR3 loop: CASSYLAGGRLDTGELFF. As DNA, the CDR3 is TGTGCCAGCAGCTACCTAGCGGGAGGGCGTTTGGACACCGGGGAGCTGTTTTTT. This sequence joins TRBV9 and TRBJ2-2, with TRBD2 matching over 12 bases. Germline lookup yields CDR1 SGDLS and CDR2 YYNGEE. The junction had 10 bases not matched to a gene; V was cut back by 4 bases and J by 3 bases. The CDR3 extends over 18 amino acids.

This rearrangement joins TRBV27 to TRBJ1-1, with 7 bases that match TRBD1. This CDR3 is built from 15 residues. Germline V CDR1 and CDR2: MNHEY, SMNVEV (reference sequence). Trimming removed 3 bases from V and 0 bases from J; junction bases left unmatched: 4. CDR3 in DNA: TGTGCCAGCAGTTTGGGTGGGACAGTGAACACTGAAGCTTTCTTT. Amino acid sequence: CASSLGGTVNTEAFF.

The chain combines TRBV2 with TRBJ1-1, with 9 bases matching TRBD1. Trimming removed 2 bases from V and 7 bases from J; junction bases left unmatched: 11. CDR3 size: 16 residues. In germline, CDR1 is SNHLY, CDR2 FYNNEI. The CDR3: CASSERRTGVVGEAFF. CDR3 bases: TGTGCCAGCAGTGAACGTCGGACAGGGGTGGTGGGTGAAGCTTTCTTT.

The chain is built from TRBV5-1 and TRBJ2-3; 13 positions agree with TRBD2. In germline, CDR1 is SGHRS, CDR2 YFSETQ. With 0 bases clipped from V and 6 bases from J, the junction kept 4 bases outside the gene matches. This CDR3 has 16 amino acids. The DNA for the CDR3 is TGCGCCAGCAGCTTGGGACTAGCGGGAGGTCTTGATACGCAGTATTTT. Protein: CASSLGLAGGLDTQYF.

The chain couples TRBV5-1 to TRBJ2-5; TRBD2 aligns across 13 bases. J was trimmed by 5 bases and V by 4 bases; bases with no gene match: 11. Germline loops: CDR1 SGHRS, CDR2 YFSETQ. This CDR3 has 17 amino acids. The CDR3 nucleotides read TGCGCCAGCAGCGTAGGACTAGCGGGAGAGGGGCGGGAGACCCAGTACTTC. Amino acid sequence: CASSVGLAGEGRETQYF.

This chain uses TRBV5-4 with TRBJ2-2; TRBD2 matches 7 bases. With V trimmed by 2 bases and J by 5 bases, 0 bases remained unmatched. This CDR3 contains 13 residues. CDR1 SGHNT and CDR2 YYREEE come from the germline V gene (reference sequence). Here the CDR3 DNA reads TGTGCCAGCAGCTTAGCGGGGACCGGGGAGCTGTTTTTT. It yields the protein CASSLAGTGELFF.

This rearrangement joins TRBV28 to TRBJ1-2; D is undetermined. Germline CDR1 MDHEN, CDR2 SYDVKM. The ends were cut back, 2 bases at V and 4 bases at J, with 11 bases in the middle. The CDR3 sequence is 14 residues long. As DNA, the CDR3 is TGTGCCAGCAGTTTAAATCGGGTCCCCTATGGCTACACCTTC. Encoded protein: CASSLNRVPYGYTF.

The V call is TRBV5-1, the J call TRBJ2-3; D is possibly TRBD2 (6 bases). Between the trimmed V and J ends, which lost 4 bases and 6 bases, there was a span of 21 bases. Germline-derived CDR1 and CDR2 are SGHRS and YFSETQ. This CDR3 has 16 residues. The DNA of the CDR3 is TGCGCCAGCAGCACTGGACTACCCAATAGAGGGGATACGCAGTATTTT. Protein sequence: CASSTGLPNRGDTQYF.